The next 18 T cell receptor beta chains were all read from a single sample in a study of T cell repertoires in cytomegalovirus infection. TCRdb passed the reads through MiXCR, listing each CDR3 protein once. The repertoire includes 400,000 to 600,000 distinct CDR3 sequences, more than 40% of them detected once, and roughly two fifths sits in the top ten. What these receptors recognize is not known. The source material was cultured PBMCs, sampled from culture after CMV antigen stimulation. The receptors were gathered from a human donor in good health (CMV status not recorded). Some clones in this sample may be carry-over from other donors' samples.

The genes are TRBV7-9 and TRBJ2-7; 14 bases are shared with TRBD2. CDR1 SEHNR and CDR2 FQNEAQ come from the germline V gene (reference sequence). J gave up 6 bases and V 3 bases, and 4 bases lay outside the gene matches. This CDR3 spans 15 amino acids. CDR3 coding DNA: TGTGCCAGCAGCTTTACCGGGACTAGCGGGAGCGAGCAGTACTTC. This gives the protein CASSFTGTSGSEQYF.

The CDR3 bases are TGTGCCAGCAGCTTATTGGGACAGGGCTACGAGCAGTACTTC. It yields the protein CASSLLGQGYEQYF. The chain recombines TRBV7-9 with TRBJ2-7; 9 bases fit TRBD1. CDR1 and CDR2 (germline): SEHNR, FQNEAQ (reference sequence). CDR3 size: 14 residues. V lost 2 bases to trimming and J lost 3 bases; unmatched junction nucleotides: 2.

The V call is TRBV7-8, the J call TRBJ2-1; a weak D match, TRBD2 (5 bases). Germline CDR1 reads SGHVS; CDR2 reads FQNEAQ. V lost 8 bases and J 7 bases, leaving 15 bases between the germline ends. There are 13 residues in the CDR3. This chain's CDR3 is CASRADSSNEQFF. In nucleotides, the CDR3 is TGTGCCAGCCGTGCGGACTCTTCGAATGAGCAGTTCTTC.

CDR3 nucleotide sequence: TGTGCCAGCAGTGCGTGGGACAGGGGGTACGAGCAGTACTTC. Amino acid sequence: CASSAWDRGYEQYF. V usage is TRBV6-1 and J usage is TRBJ2-7, with 11 bases that match TRBD1. The CDR3 runs 14 residues. The germline gives CDR1 MNHNS, CDR2 SASEGT. The V and J ends lost 4 bases and 4 bases, in that order; junction bases with no gene match: 3.

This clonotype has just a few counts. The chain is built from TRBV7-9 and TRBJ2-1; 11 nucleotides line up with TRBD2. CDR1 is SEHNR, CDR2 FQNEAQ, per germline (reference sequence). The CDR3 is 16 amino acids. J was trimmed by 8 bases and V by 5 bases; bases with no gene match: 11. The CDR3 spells CASSPRTSGLRDEQFF. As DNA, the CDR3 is TGTGCCAGCAGCCCGAGGACTAGCGGGCTCAGGGATGAGCAGTTCTTC. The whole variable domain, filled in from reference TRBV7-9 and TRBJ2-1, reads DTGVSQNPRHKITKRGQNVTFRCDPISEHNRLYWYRQTLGQGPEFLTYFQNEAQLEKSRLLSDRFSAERPKGSFSTLEIQRTEQGDSAMYLCASSPRTSGLRDEQFFGPGTRLTVL.

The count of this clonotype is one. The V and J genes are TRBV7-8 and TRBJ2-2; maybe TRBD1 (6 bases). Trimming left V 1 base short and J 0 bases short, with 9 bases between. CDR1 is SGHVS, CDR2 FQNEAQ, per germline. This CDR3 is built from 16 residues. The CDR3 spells CASSLEQGTNTGELFF. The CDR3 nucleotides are TGTGCCAGCAGCTTAGAACAGGGCACGAACACCGGGGAGCTGTTTTTT.

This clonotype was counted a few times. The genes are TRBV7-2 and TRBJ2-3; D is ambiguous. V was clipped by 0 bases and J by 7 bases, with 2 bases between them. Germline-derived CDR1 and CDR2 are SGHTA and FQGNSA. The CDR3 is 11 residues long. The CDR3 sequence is CASSLAYTQYF. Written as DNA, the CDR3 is TGTGCCAGCAGCTTAGCGTATACGCAGTATTTT. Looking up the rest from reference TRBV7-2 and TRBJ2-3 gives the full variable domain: GAGVSQSPSNKVTEKGKDVELRCDPISGHTALYWYRQSLGQGLEFLIYFQGNSAPDKSGLPSDRFSAERTGGSVSTLTIQRTQQEDSAVYLCASSLAYTQYFGPGTRLTVL.

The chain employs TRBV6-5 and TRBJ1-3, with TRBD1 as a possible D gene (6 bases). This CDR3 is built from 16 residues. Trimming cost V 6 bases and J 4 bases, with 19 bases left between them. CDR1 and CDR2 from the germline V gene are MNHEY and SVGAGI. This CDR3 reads CASSQNRGGGGNTIYF. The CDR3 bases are TGTGCCAGCAGCCAGAATCGTGGGGGCGGCGGAAACACCATATATTTT.

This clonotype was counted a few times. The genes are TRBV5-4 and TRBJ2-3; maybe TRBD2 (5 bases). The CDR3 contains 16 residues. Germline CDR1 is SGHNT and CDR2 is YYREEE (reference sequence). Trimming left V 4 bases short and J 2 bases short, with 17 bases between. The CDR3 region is CASSPNGEGNTDTQYF. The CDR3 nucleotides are TGTGCCAGCAGCCCCAACGGAGAGGGTAACACAGATACGCAGTATTTT.

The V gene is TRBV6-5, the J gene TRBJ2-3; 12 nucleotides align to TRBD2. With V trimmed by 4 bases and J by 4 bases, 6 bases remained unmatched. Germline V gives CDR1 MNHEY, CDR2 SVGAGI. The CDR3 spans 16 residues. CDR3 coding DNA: TGTGCCAGCAGTTTACGCCGACTAGCGGGGGCAGATACGCAGTATTTT. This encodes CASSLRRLAGADTQYF.

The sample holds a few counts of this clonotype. The CDR3 loop reads CASSPPGGRGNEQFF. CDR3 DNA sequence: TGCGCCAGCAGCCCTCCTGGGGGGAGAGGAAATGAGCAGTTCTTC. The chain recombines TRBV5-1 with TRBJ2-1; D is possibly TRBD2 (6 bases). Trimming took off 4 bases at V and 7 bases at J, with 18 bases between the two ends. The CDR3 extends over 15 amino acids. Germline V gene data show CDR1 as SGHRS and CDR2 as YFSETQ.

The CDR3, as DNA: TGTGCCAGCACCAACCGGGACCCGGAGGACATTCAGTACTTC. Its translation: CASTNRDPEDIQYF. This chain uses TRBV6-2 or TRBV6-3 with TRBJ2-4; D is tentatively TRBD1 or TRBD2 (5 bases each). Germline V gives CDR1 MNHEY, CDR2 SVGEGT. The CDR3 sequence is 14 residues long. V was clipped by 7 bases and J by 8 bases, with 18 bases between them.

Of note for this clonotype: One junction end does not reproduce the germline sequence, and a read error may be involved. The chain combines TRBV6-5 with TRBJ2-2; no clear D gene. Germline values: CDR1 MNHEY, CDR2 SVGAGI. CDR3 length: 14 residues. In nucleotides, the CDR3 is TGTGCCAGCGGTTACCGTTCCCTGACCGGGGAGCTGTTTTTT. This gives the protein CASGYRSLTGELFF.

The CDR3 reads CASSPNLYDTQYF. The CDR3 region has the DNA TGTGCCAGCAGCCCGAACCTCTATGATACGCAGTATTTT. The rearrangement joins TRBV7-2 to TRBJ2-3; D gene ambiguous. CDR3 size: 13 residues. The germline gives CDR1 SGHTA, CDR2 FQGNSA. V lost 5 bases, J lost 6 bases, and 12 bases lay in between.

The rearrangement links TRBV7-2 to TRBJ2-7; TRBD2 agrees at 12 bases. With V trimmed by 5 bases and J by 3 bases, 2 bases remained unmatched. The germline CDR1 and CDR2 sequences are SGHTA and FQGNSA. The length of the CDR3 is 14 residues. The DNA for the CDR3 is TGTGCCAGCAGCAGGGGACTAGCGGGCTACGAGCAGTACTTC. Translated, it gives CASSRGLAGYEQYF.

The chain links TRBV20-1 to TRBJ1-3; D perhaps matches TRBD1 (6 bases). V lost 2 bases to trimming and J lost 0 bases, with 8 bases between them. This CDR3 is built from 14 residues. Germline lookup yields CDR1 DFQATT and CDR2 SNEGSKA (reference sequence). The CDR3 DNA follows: TGCAGTGCTAGACAGGGGAACTCTGGAAACACCATATATTTT. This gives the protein CSARQGNSGNTIYF.

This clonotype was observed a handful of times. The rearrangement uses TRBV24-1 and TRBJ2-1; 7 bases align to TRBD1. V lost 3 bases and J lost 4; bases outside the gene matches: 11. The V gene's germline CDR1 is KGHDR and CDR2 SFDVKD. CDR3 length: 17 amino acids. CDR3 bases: TGTGCCACCAGTGATGCCTCGAGACAGGGAAGATACAATGAGCAGTTCTTC. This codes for CATSDASRQGRYNEQFF.

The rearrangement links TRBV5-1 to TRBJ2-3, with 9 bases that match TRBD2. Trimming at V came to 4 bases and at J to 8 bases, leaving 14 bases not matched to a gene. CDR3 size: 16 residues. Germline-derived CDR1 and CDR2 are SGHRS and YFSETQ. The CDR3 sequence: CASSLPETSGAGTQYF. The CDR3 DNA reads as TGCGCCAGCAGCCTCCCCGAGACTAGCGGTGCGGGTACGCAGTATTTT.